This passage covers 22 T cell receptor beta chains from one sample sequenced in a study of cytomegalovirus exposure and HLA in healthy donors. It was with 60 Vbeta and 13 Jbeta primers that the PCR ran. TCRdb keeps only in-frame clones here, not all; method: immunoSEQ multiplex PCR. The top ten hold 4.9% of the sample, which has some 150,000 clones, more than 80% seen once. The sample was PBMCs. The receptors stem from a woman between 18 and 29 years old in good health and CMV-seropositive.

In DNA form, the CDR3 reads TGTGCCAGCTGGGACAGGGATAGCTACACCTTC. It encodes CASWDRDSYTF. The chain combines TRBV2 with TRBJ1-2; 9 bases align to TRBD1. The CDR3 spans 11 residues. Trimming at V came to 8 bases and at J to 9 bases, leaving 4 bases not matched to a gene. CDR1 and CDR2 from the germline V gene are SNHLY and FYNNEI.

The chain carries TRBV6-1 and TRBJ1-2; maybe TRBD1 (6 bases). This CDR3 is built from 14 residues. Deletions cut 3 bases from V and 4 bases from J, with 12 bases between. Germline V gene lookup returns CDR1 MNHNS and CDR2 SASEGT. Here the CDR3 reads CASSDLQGSYGYTF. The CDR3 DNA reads TGTGCCAGCAGTGACTTACAGGGTTCCTATGGCTACACCTTC.

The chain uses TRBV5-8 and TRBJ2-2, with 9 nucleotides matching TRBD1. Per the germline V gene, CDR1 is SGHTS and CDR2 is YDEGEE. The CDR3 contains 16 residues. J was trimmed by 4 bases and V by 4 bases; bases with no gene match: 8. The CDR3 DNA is TGTGCCAGCAGCCGGGACAGGGATGAGGGCACCGGGGAGCTGTTTTTT. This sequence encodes CASSRDRDEGTGELFF.

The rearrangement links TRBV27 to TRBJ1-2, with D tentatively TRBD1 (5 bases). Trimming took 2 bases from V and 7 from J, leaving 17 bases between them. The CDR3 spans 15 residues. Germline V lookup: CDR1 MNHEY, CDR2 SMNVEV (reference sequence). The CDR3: CASSLGTGVASGYTF. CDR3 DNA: TGTGCCAGCAGTTTAGGGACGGGGGTTGCTAGTGGCTACACCTTC.

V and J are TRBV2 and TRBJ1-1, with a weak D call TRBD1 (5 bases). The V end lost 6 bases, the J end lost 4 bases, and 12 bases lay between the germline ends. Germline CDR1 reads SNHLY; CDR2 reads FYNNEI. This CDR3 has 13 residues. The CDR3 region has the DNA TGTGCCAGCAGGGCGGGACGGTTCACTGAAGCTTTCTTT. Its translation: CASRAGRFTEAFF.

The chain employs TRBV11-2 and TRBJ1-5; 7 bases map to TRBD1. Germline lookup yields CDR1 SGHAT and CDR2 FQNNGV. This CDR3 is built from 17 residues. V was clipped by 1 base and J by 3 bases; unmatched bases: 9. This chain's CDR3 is CASSLGNTGANNQPQHF. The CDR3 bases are TGTGCCAGCAGCTTAGGGAACACAGGGGCTAACAATCAGCCCCAGCATTTT.

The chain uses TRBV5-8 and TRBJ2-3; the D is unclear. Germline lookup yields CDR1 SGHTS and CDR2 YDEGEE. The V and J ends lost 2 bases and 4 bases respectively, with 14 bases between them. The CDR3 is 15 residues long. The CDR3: CASSLVAFRADTQYF. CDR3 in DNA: TGTGCCAGCAGCTTAGTCGCGTTTCGGGCAGATACGCAGTATTTT.

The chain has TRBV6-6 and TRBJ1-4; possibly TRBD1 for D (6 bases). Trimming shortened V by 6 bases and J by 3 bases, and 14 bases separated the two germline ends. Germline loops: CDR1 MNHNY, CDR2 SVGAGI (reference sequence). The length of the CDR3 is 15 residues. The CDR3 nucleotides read TGTGCCAGCAGAAATCAGGGGCTGTCTAATGAAAAACTGTTTTTT. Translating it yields CASRNQGLSNEKLFF.

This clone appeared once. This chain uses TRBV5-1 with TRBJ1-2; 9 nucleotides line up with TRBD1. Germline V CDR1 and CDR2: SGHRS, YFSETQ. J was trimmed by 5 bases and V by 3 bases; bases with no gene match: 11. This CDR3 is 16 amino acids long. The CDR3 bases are TGCGCCAGCAGCTCAACTACTACAGGGGGCGTATATGGCTACACCTTC. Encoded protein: CASSSTTTGGVYGYTF.

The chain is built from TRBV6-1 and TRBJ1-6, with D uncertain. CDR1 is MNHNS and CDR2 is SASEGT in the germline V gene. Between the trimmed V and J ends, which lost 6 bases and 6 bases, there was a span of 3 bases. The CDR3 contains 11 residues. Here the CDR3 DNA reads TGTGCCAGCAGCCTTAATTCACCCCTCCACTTT. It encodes CASSLNSPLHF.

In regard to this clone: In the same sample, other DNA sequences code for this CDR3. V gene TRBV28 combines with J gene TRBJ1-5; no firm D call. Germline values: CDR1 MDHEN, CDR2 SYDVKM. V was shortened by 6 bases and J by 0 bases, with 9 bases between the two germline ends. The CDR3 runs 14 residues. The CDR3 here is CASREGYSNQPQHF. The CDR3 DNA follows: TGTGCCAGCAGGGAGGGTTATAGCAATCAGCCCCAGCATTTT.

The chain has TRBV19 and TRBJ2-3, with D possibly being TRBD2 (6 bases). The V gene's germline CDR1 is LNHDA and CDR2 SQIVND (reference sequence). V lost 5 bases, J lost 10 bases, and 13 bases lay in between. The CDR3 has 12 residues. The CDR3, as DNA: TGTGCCAGTAGTGCGACGGGGGACTCGCAGTATTTT. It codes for CASSATGDSQYF.

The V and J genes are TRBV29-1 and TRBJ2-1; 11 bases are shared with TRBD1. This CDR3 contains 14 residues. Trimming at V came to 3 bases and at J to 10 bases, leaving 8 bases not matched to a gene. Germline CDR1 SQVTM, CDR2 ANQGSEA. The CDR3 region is CSVDGTGGWYEQFF. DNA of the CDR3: TGCAGCGTTGACGGGACAGGGGGGTGGTACGAGCAGTTCTTC.

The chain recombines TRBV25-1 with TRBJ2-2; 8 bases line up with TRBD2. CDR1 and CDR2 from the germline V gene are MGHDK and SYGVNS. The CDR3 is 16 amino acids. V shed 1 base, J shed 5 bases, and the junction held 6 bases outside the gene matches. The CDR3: CASSEWRVAGTGELFF. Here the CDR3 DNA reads TGTGCCAGCAGTGAATGGCGAGTAGCGGGGACCGGGGAGCTGTTTTTT. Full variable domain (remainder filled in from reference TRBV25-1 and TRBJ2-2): EADIYQTPRYLVIGTGKKITLECSQTMGHDKMYWYQQDPGMELHLIHYSYGVNSTEKGDLSSESTVSRIRTEHFPLTLESARPSHTSQYLCASSEWRVAGTGELFFGEGSRLTVL.

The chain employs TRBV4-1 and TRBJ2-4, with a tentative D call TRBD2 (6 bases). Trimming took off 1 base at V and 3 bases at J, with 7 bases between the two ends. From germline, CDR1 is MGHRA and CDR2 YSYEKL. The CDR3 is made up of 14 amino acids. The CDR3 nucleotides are TGCGCCAGCAGCCAAGTGGGAGGCAAAAACATTCAGTACTTC. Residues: CASSQVGGKNIQYF.

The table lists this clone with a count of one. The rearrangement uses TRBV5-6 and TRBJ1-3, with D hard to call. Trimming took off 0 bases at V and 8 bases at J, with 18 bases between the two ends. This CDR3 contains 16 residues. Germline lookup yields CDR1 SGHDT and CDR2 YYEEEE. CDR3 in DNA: TGTGCCAGCAGCTTGGCTTCTACACGGGCCGGGGACACCATATATTTT. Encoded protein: CASSLASTRAGDTIYF.

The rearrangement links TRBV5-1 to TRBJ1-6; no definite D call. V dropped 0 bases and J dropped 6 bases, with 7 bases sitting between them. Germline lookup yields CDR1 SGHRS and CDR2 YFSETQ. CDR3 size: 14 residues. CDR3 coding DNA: TGCGCCAGCAGCTTGGATGCGGGTAATTCACCCCTCCACTTT. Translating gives CASSLDAGNSPLHF.

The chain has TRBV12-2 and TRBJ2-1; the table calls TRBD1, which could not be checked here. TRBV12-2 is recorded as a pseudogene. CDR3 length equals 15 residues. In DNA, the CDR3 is TGTGCAAGTCGCTTACGGAATGACAGGGACAATGAGCAGTTCTTC. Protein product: CASRLRNDRDNEQFF.

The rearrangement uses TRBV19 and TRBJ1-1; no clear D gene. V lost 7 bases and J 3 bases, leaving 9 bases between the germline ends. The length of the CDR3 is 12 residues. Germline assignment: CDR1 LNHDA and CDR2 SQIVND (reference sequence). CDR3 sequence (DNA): TGTGCCAGTACCGCCGGGTACACTGAAGCTTTCTTT. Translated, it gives CASTAGYTEAFF.

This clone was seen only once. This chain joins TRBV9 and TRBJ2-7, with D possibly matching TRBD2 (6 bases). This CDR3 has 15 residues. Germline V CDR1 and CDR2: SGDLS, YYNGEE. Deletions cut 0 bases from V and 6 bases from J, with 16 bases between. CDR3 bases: TGTGCCAGCAGCGTAGCTACAGGACTATCGGTCGAGCAGTACTTC. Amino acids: CASSVATGLSVEQYF.

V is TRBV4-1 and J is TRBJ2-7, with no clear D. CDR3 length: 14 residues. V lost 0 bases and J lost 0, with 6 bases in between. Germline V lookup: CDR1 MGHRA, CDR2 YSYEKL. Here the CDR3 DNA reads TGCGCCAGCAGCCAAGATTGGCCCTCCTACGAGCAGTACTTC. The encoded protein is CASSQDWPSYEQYF.

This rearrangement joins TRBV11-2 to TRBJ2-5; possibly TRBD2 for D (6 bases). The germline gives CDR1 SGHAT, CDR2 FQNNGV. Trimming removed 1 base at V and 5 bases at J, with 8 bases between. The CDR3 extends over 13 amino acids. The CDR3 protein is CASSLAGAETQYF. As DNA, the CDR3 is TGTGCCAGCAGCTTAGCGGGAGCGGAGACCCAGTACTTC.